Listed below are T cell receptor beta chains from one sample, sequenced in a study of cytomegalovirus exposure and HLA in healthy donors. Using immunoSEQ multiplex PCR, the repertoire was profiled, and TCRdb retains in-frame clones only, with some absent. Of about 140,000 clones in the sample, around three quarters were seen once. What was sequenced was PBMCs. The receptors here all came from a man aged 25-45 years in good health and CMV-seronegative. Each CDR3 is given without its conserved first and last residue. D genes are given only for firm matches. Expanded clones get a size class; other rows say once, few or many, or leave the size out.

15	TRBJ2-2	TRBD1	TRBV2	.	ASRLQGAVSGTGELF
17	TRBJ1-5	TRBD1	TRBV7-9	.	ASSLAVGDSIYSNQPQH
10	TRBJ1-5	.	TRBV28	.	ASWGENQPQH
11	TRBJ1-1	.	TRBV6-5	medium-sized	ASSYSTLTEAF
10	TRBJ2-1	.	TRBV10-3	.	AISGPDIKQF
13	TRBJ2-2	TRBD1	TRBV28	.	ASSPHRGLGGELF
11	TRBJ1-5	.	TRBV28	.	ASRTVDNQPQH
13	TRBJ2-1	TRBD1	TRBV5-4	.	ASSYGQGAANEQF
12	TRBJ2-1	.	TRBV2	.	ASLGQQGGNEQF
12	TRBJ2-7	TRBD1	TRBV6-5	.	ASSGGQGSEEQY
15	TRBJ1-1	TRBD1	TRBV5-4	.	ASSQGTGGVLYTEAF
12	TRBJ1-2	.	TRBV19	few	ASSIDRPNYGYT
13	TRBJ1-6	TRBD1	TRBV13	.	ASSLGDRDNSPLH
13	TRBJ1-4	.	TRBV4-2	.	ASSPHPGTNEKLF
11	TRBJ2-7	.	TRBV10-2	.	ASKRQGILEQY
12	TRBJ2-1	.	TRBV10-1	once	ASSESVTSGEQF
9	TRBJ2-5	TRBD2	TRBV29-1	.	SVGGGETQY